The 27 T cell receptor beta chains reported below all come from one sample, sequenced in a study of cytomegalovirus exposure and HLA in healthy donors. Researchers ran the PCR with 60 Vbeta and 13 Jbeta primers. The method was immunoSEQ multiplex PCR; TCRdb's version includes in-frame clones alone and lacks a portion of them. The table lists about 120,000 clones, around three quarters of them singletons. Source material: PBMCs. The receptors come from a man aged 18 to 30 in good health and CMV-seropositive.

This chain uses TRBV4-1 with TRBJ2-1; the match to TRBD2 covers 13 bases. The junction had 8 bases not matched to a gene; V was cut back by 3 bases and J by 0 bases. The germline V gene encodes CDR1 MGHRA and CDR2 YSYEKL. CDR3 size: 19 residues. The CDR3 reads CASSQEPGLAGFSYNEQFF. The CDR3 nucleotides are TGCGCCAGCAGCCAGGAACCGGGACTAGCGGGATTCTCCTACAATGAGCAGTTCTTC.

The chain links TRBV5-4 to TRBJ2-5; 7 bases match TRBD2. Per germline, CDR1 SGHNT and CDR2 YYREEE (reference sequence). The CDR3 runs to 14 residues. Losses at the gene ends were 5 bases for V and 2 bases for J; bases not matched to a gene: 6. The CDR3 region has the DNA TGTGCCAGCAGGTCAGGACTAGATCAAGAGACCCAGTACTTC. Amino acid sequence: CASRSGLDQETQYF.

Comment on this clone: This same CDR3 is encoded by further DNA sequences in the sample. The V and J genes are TRBV5-1 and TRBJ2-7; 7 bases are shared with TRBD1. The junction had 13 bases not matched to a gene; V was cut back by 5 bases and J by 2 bases. This CDR3 comprises 16 residues. Per germline, CDR1 SGHRS and CDR2 YFSETQ. In DNA form, the CDR3 reads TGCGCCAGCAGGGAGATACAGGGGTCGTTTACCTACGAGCAGTACTTC. It yields the protein CASREIQGSFTYEQYF. Filled out from reference TRBV5-1 and TRBJ2-7, the complete variable domain reads KAGVTQTPRYLIKTRGQQVTLSCSPISGHRSVSWYQQTPGQGLQFLFEYFSETQRNKGNFPGRFSGRQFSNSRSEMNVSTLELGDSALYLCASREIQGSFTYEQYFGPGTRLTVT.

This clone was recorded once. The chain is built from TRBV9 and TRBJ1-5; D gene uncertain. From germline, CDR1 is SGDLS and CDR2 YYNGEE. The CDR3 extends over 13 amino acids. The V gene lost 4 bases and the J gene lost 3 bases, with 8 bases spanning the gap. The CDR3 nucleotides read TGTGCCAGCAGCCCAGGTCACAATCAGCCCCAGCATTTT. The encoded protein is CASSPGHNQPQHF.

V and J are TRBV11-2 and TRBJ1-6; D gene ambiguous. There are 16 residues in the CDR3. Trimming cost V 3 bases and J 3 bases, with 12 bases left between them. CDR1 is SGHAT and CDR2 is FQNNGV in the germline V gene. CDR3 in amino acids: CASSLGRLDYNSPLHF. The CDR3 DNA reads TGTGCCAGCAGCTTGGGCAGGCTTGACTATAATTCACCCCTCCACTTT.

V usage is TRBV7-8 and J usage is TRBJ2-7; 8 bases align to TRBD2. CDR1 is SGHVS, CDR2 FQNEAQ, per germline. With V trimmed by 0 bases and J by 5 bases, 3 bases remained unmatched. There are 14 residues in the CDR3. CDR3: CASSLAAGVDEQYF. CDR3 in DNA: TGTGCCAGCAGCTTAGCAGCGGGAGTGGACGAGCAGTACTTC. The complete variable domain, with remaining parts taken from reference TRBV7-8 and TRBJ2-7, reads GAGVSQSPRYKVAKRGQDVALRCDPISGHVSLFWYQQALGQGPEFLTYFQNEAQLDKSGLPSDRFFAERPEGSVSTLKIQRTQQEDSAVYLCASSLAAGVDEQYFGPGTRLTVT.

This sequence joins TRBV7-6 and TRBJ2-1; TRBD2 agrees at 12 bases. The length of the CDR3 is 18 residues. Germline V lookup: CDR1 SGHVS, CDR2 FNYEAQ. V trimming: 5 bases; J trimming: 4 bases; junction bases outside the gene matches: 12. The CDR3 DNA reads as TGTGCCAGCAGCGCAACCGTACCACTAGCGGGGGGTTACAATGAGCAGTTCTTC. This sequence encodes CASSATVPLAGGYNEQFF.

The sample holds a few counts of this clone. The chain carries TRBV6-6 and TRBJ2-2; D might be TRBD2 (5 bases). The CDR3 consists of 15 residues. The V gene lost 2 bases and the J gene lost 8 bases, with 15 bases spanning the gap. CDR1 and CDR2 from the germline V gene are MNHNY and SVGAGI (reference sequence). The CDR3 is CASSYGLDIDGELFF. In DNA, the CDR3 is TGTGCCAGCAGTTACGGACTCGACATAGATGGGGAGCTGTTTTTT.

A few counts support this clone. V gene TRBV28 combines with J gene TRBJ1-2; TRBD1 aligns across 8 bases. Looked up from germline, CDR1 is MDHEN and CDR2 is SYDVKM. V trimming: 6 bases; J trimming: 2 bases; junction bases outside the gene matches: 8. The length of the CDR3 is 15 residues. DNA for the CDR3: TGTGCCAGCAGGCCCCAGGGGGCGGGAAACTATGGCTACACCTTC. Protein product: CASRPQGAGNYGYTF.

This clone was counted between two and nine times. The gene calls are TRBV27 and TRBJ1-2; D may be TRBD1 (5 bases). Trimming cost V 6 bases and J 3 bases, with 11 bases left between them. The germline V gene has CDR1 MNHEY and CDR2 SMNVEV (reference sequence). This CDR3 has 13 amino acids. Written as DNA, the CDR3 is TGTGCCAGCAGCCCGTGGGGGGACTATGGCTACACCTTC. This gives the protein CASSPWGDYGYTF.

V is TRBV10-2 and J is TRBJ1-1; 9 nucleotides line up with TRBD1. The germline V gene encodes CDR1 WSHSY and CDR2 SAAADI. The CDR3 runs to 14 residues. Unmatched junction bases numbered 5, after V lost 8 bases and J lost 1 base. CDR3 amino acids: CASQPGQGNTEAFF. The CDR3 DNA sequence: TGCGCCAGCCAACCGGGACAGGGGAACACTGAAGCTTTCTTT.

This sequence joins TRBV2 and TRBJ1-1; 9 nucleotides line up with TRBD1. The ends lost 6 bases at V and 4 bases at J; junction bases unmatched: 3. The CDR3 runs 13 residues. Germline V gene sequence: CDR1 SNHLY, CDR2 FYNNEI. The CDR3 nucleotides read TGTGCCAGCAGGAAGACAGGGGGCACTGAAGCTTTCTTT. Encoded protein: CASRKTGGTEAFF.

A few counts support this clone. The V gene is TRBV9, the J gene TRBJ1-1, with a tentative D call TRBD1 (5 bases). This CDR3 region has 13 residues. Trimming shortened V by 4 bases and J by 0 bases, and 7 bases separated the two germline ends. Germline V lookup: CDR1 SGDLS, CDR2 YYNGEE. In DNA, the CDR3 is TGTGCCAGCAGCCCGGACATGAACACTGAAGCTTTCTTT. Encoded protein: CASSPDMNTEAFF.

This chain joins TRBV30 and TRBJ2-5; D may be TRBD1 (6 bases). This CDR3 has 14 residues. The V gene's germline CDR1 is GTSNPN and CDR2 SVGIG (reference sequence). V lost 0 bases, J lost 4 bases, and 12 bases lay in between. The CDR3 DNA reads as TGTGCCTGGAGTGTAGCTGGGGGCCGAGAGACCCAGTACTTC. Translated, it gives CAWSVAGGRETQYF. Full variable domain (remainder filled in from reference TRBV30 and TRBJ2-5): SQTIHQWPATLVQPVGSPLSLECTVEGTSNPNLYWYRQAAGRGLQLLFYSVGIGQISSEVPQNLSASRPQDRQFILSSKKLLLSDSGFYLCAWSVAGGRETQYFGPGTRLLVL.

V and J are TRBV2 and TRBJ2-7, with TRBD1 as a possible D gene (6 bases). The germline V gene has CDR1 SNHLY and CDR2 FYNNEI. The CDR3 length is 15 residues. V was cut by 8 bases and J by 6 bases, with 23 bases left in between. CDR3 protein: CASARGSNIPLEQYF. Written as DNA, the CDR3 is TGTGCCAGCGCGAGGGGGAGTAACATCCCCCTCGAGCAGTACTTC. Drawing the rest from reference TRBV2 and TRBJ2-7, the complete variable domain is EPEVTQTPSHQVTQMGQEVILRCVPISNHLYFYWYRQILGQKVEFLVSFYNNEISEKSEIFDDQFSVERPDGSNFTLKIRSTKLEDSAMYFCASARGSNIPLEQYFGPGTRLTVT.

The chain combines TRBV13 with TRBJ2-1; D remains unclear. The CDR3 covers 16 residues. Germline CDR1 and CDR2: PRHDT and FYEKMQ (reference sequence). V dropped 5 bases and J dropped 5 bases, with 19 bases sitting between them. In nucleotides, the CDR3 is TGTGCCAGCAGCCCCCCTGAGGATTACGTAAACAATGAGCAGTTCTTC. Its protein is CASSPPEDYVNNEQFF.

This clone was observed a single time. J is TRBJ2-5 and V is TRBV6-5, with 9 positions matching TRBD2. The CDR3 is 16 residues long. J was trimmed by 11 bases and V by 2 bases; bases with no gene match: 15. Germline V gene sequence: CDR1 MNHEY, CDR2 SVGAGI. The CDR3 loop is CASSYKLSGLAREQYF. CDR3 DNA sequence: TGTGCCAGCAGTTACAAACTATCAGGACTAGCGCGAGAGCAGTACTTC.

The chain has TRBV9 and TRBJ1-1; D is uncertain. CDR1 and CDR2 from the germline V gene are SGDLS and YYNGEE. V lost 0 bases, J lost 1 base, and 4 bases lay in between. The CDR3 is made up of 13 amino acids. Here the CDR3 reads CASSVGANTEAFF. CDR3 nucleotides: TGTGCCAGCAGCGTAGGAGCGAACACTGAAGCTTTCTTT.

The V gene is TRBV19, the J gene TRBJ1-1, with D unresolved. CDR3 size: 14 residues. CDR1 LNHDA and CDR2 SQIVND come from the germline V gene (reference sequence). V was trimmed by 3 bases and J by 1 base, leaving 9 bases between them. CDR3 sequence: CASSIYAGNTEAFF. Here the CDR3 DNA reads TGTGCCAGTAGTATTTACGCGGGGAACACTGAAGCTTTCTTT. Filled out from reference TRBV19 and TRBJ1-1, the complete variable domain reads DGGITQSPKYLFRKEGQNVTLSCEQNLNHDAMYWYRQDPGQGLRLIYYSQIVNDFQKGDIAEGYSVSREKKESFPLTVTSAQKNPTAFYLCASSIYAGNTEAFFGQGTRLTVV.

The chain combines TRBV18 with TRBJ1-1; 11 bases map to TRBD1. The V and J ends lost 6 bases and 14 bases, in that order; junction bases with no gene match: 8. Germline CDR1 KGHSH, CDR2 LQKENI. This CDR3 has 12 amino acids. CDR3 region: CASSKGQGEKFF. The CDR3 region has the DNA TGTGCCAGCTCCAAGGGACAGGGGGAGAAATTCTTT.

This clone was counted once. The rearrangement joins TRBV7-9 to TRBJ1-1; TRBD1 might be the D (5 bases). V lost 6 bases and J lost 5, with 22 bases in between. Germline assignment: CDR1 SEHNR and CDR2 FQNEAQ (reference sequence). This CDR3 has 16 residues. CDR3 coding DNA: TGTGCCAGCAGTTATCAAACGGGGGGAGGTGGTACTGAAGCTTTCTTT. Translated: CASSYQTGGGGTEAFF.

The CDR3 here is CASSIGLGPYEQYF. The CDR3 DNA follows: TGTGCCAGTAGTATAGGTCTAGGCCCCTACGAGCAGTACTTC. The chain recombines TRBV19 with TRBJ2-7; unclear D gene. Trimming took 1 base from V and 2 from J, leaving 9 bases between them. Germline-derived CDR1 and CDR2 are LNHDA and SQIVND (reference sequence). The CDR3 contains 14 residues.

The chain is built from TRBV30 and TRBJ2-1, with D perhaps TRBD2 (6 bases). The CDR3 length is 15 residues. Germline V gene data show CDR1 as GTSNPN and CDR2 as SVGIG (reference sequence). V was cut by 0 bases and J by 0 bases, with 9 bases left in between. The CDR3 sequence: CAWSVDSGSYNEQFF. In DNA form, the CDR3 reads TGTGCCTGGAGTGTGGATAGCGGCTCCTACAATGAGCAGTTCTTC.

This clone showed up just a few times. The V call is TRBV27, the J call TRBJ2-2; D remains ambiguous. Germline V gives CDR1 MNHEY, CDR2 SMNVEV (reference sequence). The CDR3 spans 13 residues. Deletions cut 2 bases from V and 1 base from J, with 2 bases between. CDR3: CASSLRNTGELFF. The CDR3 DNA follows: TGTGCCAGCAGTTTACGGAACACCGGGGAGCTGTTTTTT.

J is TRBJ1-4 and V is TRBV6-5; D call uncertain. CDR3 length equals 14 residues. The germline V gene has CDR1 MNHEY and CDR2 SVGAGI. With 5 bases removed from V and 0 bases from J, the gap between germline ends came to 7 bases. The CDR3 coding sequence is TGTGCCAGCAGTCCATCAGCAACTAATGAAAAACTGTTTTTT. Its protein is CASSPSATNEKLFF.

V gene TRBV28 combines with J gene TRBJ2-7; TRBD1 agrees at 7 bases. Germline CDR1 reads MDHEN; CDR2 reads SYDVKM. Trimming at V came to 8 bases and at J to 2 bases, leaving 6 bases not matched to a gene. CDR3 length: 13 residues. The CDR3 nucleotides are TGTGCCAGCCGGTACAGGGGAGCCTACGAGCAGTACTTC. It yields the protein CASRYRGAYEQYF.

This clone appeared a few times. This chain connects TRBV5-4 to TRBJ1-1, with D unresolved. The germline V gene has CDR1 SGHNT and CDR2 YYREEE (reference sequence). The CDR3 sequence is 15 residues long. V lost 3 bases to trimming and J lost 0 bases, with 12 bases between them. The CDR3 protein is CASSSPGIMNTEAFF. Here the CDR3 DNA reads TGTGCCAGCAGCTCTCCGGGGATAATGAACACTGAAGCTTTCTTT.